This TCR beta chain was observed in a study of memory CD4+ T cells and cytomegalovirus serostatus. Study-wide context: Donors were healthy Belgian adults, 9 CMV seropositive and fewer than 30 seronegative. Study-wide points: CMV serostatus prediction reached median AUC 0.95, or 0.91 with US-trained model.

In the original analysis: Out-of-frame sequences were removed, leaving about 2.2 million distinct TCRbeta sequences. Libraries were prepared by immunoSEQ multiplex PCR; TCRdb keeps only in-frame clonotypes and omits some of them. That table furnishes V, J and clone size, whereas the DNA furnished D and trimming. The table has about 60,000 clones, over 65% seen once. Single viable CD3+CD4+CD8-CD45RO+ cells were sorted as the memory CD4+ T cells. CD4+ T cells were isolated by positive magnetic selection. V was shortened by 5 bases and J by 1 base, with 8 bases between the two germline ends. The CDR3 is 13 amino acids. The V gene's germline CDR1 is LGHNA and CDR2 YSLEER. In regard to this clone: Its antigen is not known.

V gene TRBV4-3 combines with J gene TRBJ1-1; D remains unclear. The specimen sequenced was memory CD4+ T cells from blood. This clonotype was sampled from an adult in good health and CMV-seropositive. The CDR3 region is CASSYEKNTEAFF. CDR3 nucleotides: TGCGCCAGCAGCTATGAGAAGAACACTGAAGCTTTCTTT.